A single sample is the source of the 21 T cell receptor beta chains below, sequenced in a study of Ad26.COV2.S vaccination and SARS-CoV-2 variants. Treatment given: some 19 received Ad26.COV2.S at low or high dose, single or two shots; 5 received placebo; per-sample allocation not given. Samples came from day 63 after the first vaccine or placebo injection. TCRdb's table, derived via immunoSEQ multiplex PCR, lists solely in-frame clones and lacks some. Among hundreds of thousands of clones listed, 85% to 90% were seen once. Specimen: peripheral blood, collected in a trial of Ad26.COV2.S vaccine versus placebo. The receptors derive from a person between 18 and 59 years old who received the Ad26.COV2.S COVID-19 vaccine or a placebo.

The chain couples TRBV5-4 to TRBJ2-2; a possible D gene is TRBD2 (5 bases). Germline V gene sequence: CDR1 SGHNT, CDR2 YYREEE (reference sequence). The ends were cut back, 0 bases at V and 4 bases at J, with 13 bases in the middle. CDR3 length equals 16 residues. The CDR3 DNA reads TGTGCCAGCAGCTTGGCCGAGAGGAGGAGCACCGGGGAGCTGTTTTTT. Translating it yields CASSLAERRSTGELFF.

This clone has only one observation. J is TRBJ2-1 and V is TRBV5-4; D gene ambiguous. Trimming pared 0 bases from V and 6 bases from J, leaving 10 bases between. The CDR3 is 14 amino acids. Germline V gene lookup returns CDR1 SGHNT and CDR2 YYREEE (reference sequence). This CDR3 reads CASSLAGRANEQFF. The CDR3 DNA sequence: TGTGCCAGCAGCTTGGCGGGCAGAGCCAATGAGCAGTTCTTC.

On this clone: Additional DNA sequences in this sample encode the identical CDR3. In nucleotides, the CDR3 is TGTGCCAGCTCACCAGAAGAAGAGACCCAGTACTTC. Translation gives CASSPEEETQYF. This chain uses TRBV18 with TRBJ2-5; no definite D call. Trimming stripped 2 bases from V and 3 bases from J, with 4 bases between. In germline, CDR1 is KGHSH, CDR2 LQKENI. The CDR3 consists of 12 residues.

As DNA, the CDR3 is TGTGCCAGCAGTCCGACTAGCGGGATCTCCTACGAGCAGTACGTC. It translates to CASSPTSGISYEQYV. V usage is TRBV6-5 and J usage is TRBJ2-7; 11 nucleotides agree with TRBD2. The ends lost 5 bases at V and 0 bases at J; junction bases unmatched: 3. This CDR3 is 15 amino acids long. CDR1 and CDR2 from the germline V gene are MNHEY and SVGAGI.

CDR3 amino acids: CASSHSGRAGAGELFF. DNA of the CDR3: TGCGCCAGCAGCCATAGCGGGAGGGCCGGCGCCGGGGAGCTGTTTTTT. The V gene is TRBV4-3, the J gene TRBJ2-2; TRBD2 matches at 11 bases. In germline, CDR1 is LGHNA, CDR2 YSLEER. Unmatched junction bases numbered 6, after V lost 3 bases and J lost 6 bases. The CDR3 spans 16 residues.

The chain links TRBV21-1 to TRBJ2-2. TRBV21-1 is listed as a pseudogene. The CDR3 is 17 residues long. CDR3: CASSKARWGIQSGELFF. CDR3 in DNA: TGTGCCAGCAGCAAAGCCCGGTGGGGAATCCAGTCCGGGGAGCTGTTTTTT.

V and J are TRBV4-1 and TRBJ2-7; D unclear. The V and J ends lost 0 bases and 4 bases respectively, with 10 bases between them. CDR1 and CDR2 from the germline V gene are MGHRA and YSYEKL. The CDR3 consists of 14 residues. The CDR3 DNA sequence: TGCGCCAGCAGCCAAGATCAGTTTATGTACGAGCAGTACTTC. The encoded protein is CASSQDQFMYEQYF.

Comment on this clone: The sample holds other DNA sequences that translate to the same CDR3. J is TRBJ1-1 and V is TRBV9; D unclear. The germline V gene encodes CDR1 SGDLS and CDR2 YYNGEE. V lost 2 bases to trimming and J lost 1 base, with 6 bases between them. This CDR3 region has 13 residues. The CDR3 DNA reads as TGTGCCAGCAGCGTGTCAGGGAACACTGAAGCTTTCTTT. This translates into CASSVSGNTEAFF.

Points on this clone: The same CDR3 is also encoded by other DNA sequences in this sample. This chain connects TRBV9 to TRBJ2-1; 10 bases line up with TRBD2. V trimming: 2 bases; J trimming: 4 bases; junction bases outside the gene matches: 3. The CDR3 runs to 15 residues. Germline-derived CDR1 and CDR2 are SGDLS and YYNGEE. CDR3 nucleotide sequence: TGTGCCAGCAGCGTCGGACTAGCGGAGTACAATGAGCAGTTCTTC. Translated, it gives CASSVGLAEYNEQFF.

V is TRBV3-1 (or the pseudogene TRBV3-2) and J is TRBJ2-2, with 7 bases lining up with TRBD1. The J segment lost 3 bases and the V segment lost 6 bases, leaving 10 bases of the junction unmatched. The CDR3 covers 16 residues. Germline V lookup: CDR1 LGHDT, CDR2 YNNKEL (reference sequence). The CDR3 here is CASRLQTGTDTGELFF. The CDR3, as DNA: TGTGCCAGCAGACTACAGACAGGGACGGACACCGGGGAGCTGTTTTTT.

The rearrangement uses TRBV15 and TRBJ2-5; 7 nucleotides match TRBD2. CDR1 LNHNV and CDR2 YYDKDF come from the germline V gene (reference sequence). After removal of 9 bases from V and 5 bases from J, the junction contained 9 bases not matched to a gene. The CDR3 is made up of 13 amino acids. CDR3 residues: CATQRGGYETQYF. DNA for the CDR3: TGTGCCACTCAGCGGGGAGGGTATGAGACCCAGTACTTC.

V usage is TRBV11-3 and J usage is TRBJ1-2; D is unclear. The CDR3 runs 14 residues. V lost 1 base and J lost 4, with 10 bases in between. Germline assignment: CDR1 SGHNT and CDR2 YENEEA. Here the CDR3 DNA reads TGTGCCAGCAGCTTAGTCGGAGCGGGCTATGGCTACACCTTC. This translates into CASSLVGAGYGYTF.

The chain has TRBV11-3 and TRBJ2-4; D is possibly TRBD2 (6 bases). The length of the CDR3 is 18 residues. Trimming removed 3 bases from V and 0 bases from J, with 18 bases in between. The V gene's germline CDR1 is SGHNT and CDR2 YENEEA. This chain's CDR3 is CASSFYGGLTVAKNIQYF. For the CDR3, the DNA is TGTGCCAGCAGCTTCTACGGGGGTTTAACGGTAGCCAAAAACATTCAGTACTTC.

A single count supports this clone. The chain combines TRBV2 with TRBJ1-1, with TRBD1 matching 10 bases. Germline V lookup: CDR1 SNHLY, CDR2 FYNNEI. V was pared by 6 bases and J by 5 bases, with 12 bases of the junction left unmatched. This CDR3 comprises 16 residues. CDR3 sequence: CASSDPGTGVRTEAFF. The CDR3 DNA is TGTGCCAGCAGCGACCCGGGGACAGGGGTTCGTACTGAAGCTTTCTTT.

The J gene is TRBJ1-4, the V gene TRBV2; weak D call: TRBD1 (5 bases). The V gene's germline CDR1 is SNHLY and CDR2 FYNNEI. V lost 5 bases, J lost 5 bases, and 12 bases lay in between. The CDR3 consists of 14 residues. CDR3 nucleotides: TGTGCCAGCAGTAAATCAGGGCCGAATGAAAAACTGTTTTTT. Its protein product is CASSKSGPNEKLFF. Based on the CDR3 plus reference TRBV2 and TRBJ1-4, the full variable domain is EPEVTQTPSHQVTQMGQEVILRCVPISNHLYFYWYRQILGQKVEFLVSFYNNEISEKSEIFDDQFSVERPDGSNFTLKIRSTKLEDSAMYFCASSKSGPNEKLFFGSGTQLSVL.

This chain joins TRBV19 and TRBJ1-2; D may be TRBD1 (5 bases). The CDR3 totals 14 residues. Deletions cut 5 bases from V and 8 bases from J, with 18 bases between. The germline V gene has CDR1 LNHDA and CDR2 SQIVND (reference sequence). The CDR3 bases are TGTGCCAGTAGTCCTAGATTGGGGCCAGGGGGCTACACCTTC. This sequence encodes CASSPRLGPGGYTF.

The V gene is TRBV7-2, the J gene TRBJ2-3; possibly TRBD2 for D (5 bases). Germline lookup yields CDR1 SGHTA and CDR2 FQGNSA. CDR3 length equals 14 residues. Trimming shortened V by 3 bases and J by 4 bases, and 11 bases separated the two germline ends. In nucleotides, the CDR3 is TGTGCCAGCAGCTTGGCGGGTCCAGCAGATACGCAGTATTTT. Translation: CASSLAGPADTQYF. Together with reference TRBV7-2 and TRBJ2-3, the CDR3 gives the full variable domain: GAGVSQSPSNKVTEKGKDVELRCDPISGHTALYWYRQSLGQGLEFLIYFQGNSAPDKSGLPSDRFSAERTGGSVSTLTIQRTQQEDSAVYLCASSLAGPADTQYFGPGTRLTVL.

The chain combines TRBV30 with TRBJ2-3; TRBD2 aligns across 10 bases. The germline gives CDR1 GTSNPN, CDR2 SVGIG (reference sequence). The CDR3 loop spans 16 amino acids. With 0 bases clipped from V and 4 bases from J, the junction kept 7 bases outside the gene matches. CDR3 nucleotides: TGTGCCTGGAGTGTCGGGCTAGCGGGAGACCCAGATACGCAGTATTTT. Residues: CAWSVGLAGDPDTQYF.

V is TRBV5-6 and J is TRBJ2-7; 8 nucleotides match TRBD1. After removal of 4 bases from V and 1 base from J, the junction contained 7 bases not matched to a gene. The germline CDR1 and CDR2 sequences are SGHDT and YYEEEE. The length of the CDR3 is 15 residues. The CDR3 DNA is TGTGCCAGCAGCGTAGGGACAGGATGGTCCTACGAGCAGTACTTC. Translation: CASSVGTGWSYEQYF.

This sequence joins TRBV5-8 and TRBJ2-3, with 10 bases fitting TRBD2. This CDR3 is built from 17 residues. In germline, CDR1 is SGHTS, CDR2 YDEGEE. V gave up 4 bases and J gave up 0 bases; unmatched junction bases: 8. As DNA, the CDR3 is TGTGCCAGCAGCACCCTCACGACTAGCGGGAGCACAGATACGCAGTATTTT. Amino acids: CASSTLTTSGSTDTQYF.

V is TRBV5-6 and J is TRBJ1-2, with TRBD1 as a possible D gene (6 bases). Germline V gene data show CDR1 as SGHDT and CDR2 as YYEEEE. Trimming cost V 4 bases and J 2 bases, with 15 bases left between them. The CDR3 is made up of 15 amino acids. Written as DNA, the CDR3 is TGTGCCAGCAGCCACAGTGGGGGCTTGAACTATGGCTACACCTTC. Protein sequence: CASSHSGGLNYGYTF.